This record concerns one T cell receptor (beta chain) sequence. It has no known antigen specificity. Nothing much larger sits one base from this clone, and base qualities are not available. The sample comes from a study of multiple sclerosis patients with progressive multifocal leukoencephalopathy (dated by TCRdb to 2018 to 2020). Regarding the complete study: Peripheral T and B cells were examined in MS patients who developed PML (4 under natalizumab, 1 after alemtuzumab) and in treated patients who did not develop PML. The goal was to find JC virus-specific or public T-cell expansions that arose at the time of PML onset. A couple of patients on natalizumab who later developed PML were tracked over time from before therapy, through 6 and 12 months, up to PML onset. What the authors observed across the whole study: At the time PML developed, no common TRBV or TRBJ gene usage or preferential TRBV-TRBJ pairings were detected. Less diverse TRB repertoires in most PML patients were suggested by lower normalized Shannon entropy, whereas values near 1 were observed in the natalizumab-treated controls. Because the cohort was small and descriptive, it remained unclear whether the findings reflect JC virus infection or general immunocompromise. TRB clones with frequency above 0.5% were observed only in PML patients, but the clones expanded at PML onset were found to be already present before and during natalizumab therapy. The analysis covered only peripheral blood, although cerebrospinal fluid or brain lymphocytes might be more informative for natalizumab-associated PML.

The time point label, as the study defines it: time of PML onset. Interpreted using the paper, the treatment or condition label stands for: on natalizumab therapy at sampling. PML was diagnosed from clinical and MRI findings and confirmed by detection of JC virus DNA in cerebrospinal fluid. In the natalizumab-treated patients, PML was found to develop after between roughly 15 and 56 months of natalizumab therapy. Every listed patient had received interferon beta before, and every PML patient was female. Blood samples at T3 were obtained at the time of PML onset. Ficoll-Hypaque density gradient centrifugation was used to isolate peripheral blood mononuclear cells. Using the immunoSEQ two-step multiplex PCR at survey-level depth, TRB CDR3 regions were amplified from genomic DNA. Synthetic inline TR CDR3 controls covering all V-J pairings were spiked into each PCR so that template counts could be estimated and amplification bias removed. Reads went through processing to reduce amplification and sequencing bias, and quantification was done against synthetic TR CDR3 analogs. As for how the authors treated the data: Raw data were processed in ImmunoSEQ Analyzer, removing out-of-frame sequences and CDR3s with stop codons, and genes were named by IMGT nomenclature. Normalized Shannon entropy, defined as 1 minus Pielou's evenness, was used to summarize repertoire diversity. TRB sequences were treated as identical only when sharing V gene, J gene and CDR3. Public PML clonotypes were CDR3s found in two or more PML-onset samples but not found earlier, in controls, or in public databases. Position-by-position CDR3 amino acid composition was analyzed in Skylign with the observed count method. This immuneACCESS table, as held by TCRdb, lists in-frame sequences with V and J called but not all clones. Of the missing ones, under half trace to an unresolved V gene in checked studies; the others have no known cause. V and J calls and clone size are copied from that table; D and trimming were computed from the DNA. The sample has 25,000 to 30,000 clones on record, roughly 85% of them singletons. Roughly an eighth of the sample is in the top ten clones.

The germline ends are 19 bases apart after V is trimmed by 0 bases and J by 4 bases. Reading from cysteine to phenylalanine, the CDR3 counts 17 amino acids. This entry keeps only the CDR3 DNA: 51 bases, framed from base 1. CDR1 and CDR2 are drawn from the germline V gene: SGHRS, YFSETQ. The sequences come from PBMCs, collected from a patient treated with natalizumab. This sequence was found in a woman aged 25-40 years with progressive multifocal leukoencephalopathy. The rearranged chain carries TRBV5-1 and TRBJ1-2; confidence is insufficient to name the D gene. The bases are TGCGCCAGCAGCTTGGCCTTTCGTACAGCAATCCGCTATGGCTACACCTTC. Its product reads: CASSLAFRTAIRYGYTF.